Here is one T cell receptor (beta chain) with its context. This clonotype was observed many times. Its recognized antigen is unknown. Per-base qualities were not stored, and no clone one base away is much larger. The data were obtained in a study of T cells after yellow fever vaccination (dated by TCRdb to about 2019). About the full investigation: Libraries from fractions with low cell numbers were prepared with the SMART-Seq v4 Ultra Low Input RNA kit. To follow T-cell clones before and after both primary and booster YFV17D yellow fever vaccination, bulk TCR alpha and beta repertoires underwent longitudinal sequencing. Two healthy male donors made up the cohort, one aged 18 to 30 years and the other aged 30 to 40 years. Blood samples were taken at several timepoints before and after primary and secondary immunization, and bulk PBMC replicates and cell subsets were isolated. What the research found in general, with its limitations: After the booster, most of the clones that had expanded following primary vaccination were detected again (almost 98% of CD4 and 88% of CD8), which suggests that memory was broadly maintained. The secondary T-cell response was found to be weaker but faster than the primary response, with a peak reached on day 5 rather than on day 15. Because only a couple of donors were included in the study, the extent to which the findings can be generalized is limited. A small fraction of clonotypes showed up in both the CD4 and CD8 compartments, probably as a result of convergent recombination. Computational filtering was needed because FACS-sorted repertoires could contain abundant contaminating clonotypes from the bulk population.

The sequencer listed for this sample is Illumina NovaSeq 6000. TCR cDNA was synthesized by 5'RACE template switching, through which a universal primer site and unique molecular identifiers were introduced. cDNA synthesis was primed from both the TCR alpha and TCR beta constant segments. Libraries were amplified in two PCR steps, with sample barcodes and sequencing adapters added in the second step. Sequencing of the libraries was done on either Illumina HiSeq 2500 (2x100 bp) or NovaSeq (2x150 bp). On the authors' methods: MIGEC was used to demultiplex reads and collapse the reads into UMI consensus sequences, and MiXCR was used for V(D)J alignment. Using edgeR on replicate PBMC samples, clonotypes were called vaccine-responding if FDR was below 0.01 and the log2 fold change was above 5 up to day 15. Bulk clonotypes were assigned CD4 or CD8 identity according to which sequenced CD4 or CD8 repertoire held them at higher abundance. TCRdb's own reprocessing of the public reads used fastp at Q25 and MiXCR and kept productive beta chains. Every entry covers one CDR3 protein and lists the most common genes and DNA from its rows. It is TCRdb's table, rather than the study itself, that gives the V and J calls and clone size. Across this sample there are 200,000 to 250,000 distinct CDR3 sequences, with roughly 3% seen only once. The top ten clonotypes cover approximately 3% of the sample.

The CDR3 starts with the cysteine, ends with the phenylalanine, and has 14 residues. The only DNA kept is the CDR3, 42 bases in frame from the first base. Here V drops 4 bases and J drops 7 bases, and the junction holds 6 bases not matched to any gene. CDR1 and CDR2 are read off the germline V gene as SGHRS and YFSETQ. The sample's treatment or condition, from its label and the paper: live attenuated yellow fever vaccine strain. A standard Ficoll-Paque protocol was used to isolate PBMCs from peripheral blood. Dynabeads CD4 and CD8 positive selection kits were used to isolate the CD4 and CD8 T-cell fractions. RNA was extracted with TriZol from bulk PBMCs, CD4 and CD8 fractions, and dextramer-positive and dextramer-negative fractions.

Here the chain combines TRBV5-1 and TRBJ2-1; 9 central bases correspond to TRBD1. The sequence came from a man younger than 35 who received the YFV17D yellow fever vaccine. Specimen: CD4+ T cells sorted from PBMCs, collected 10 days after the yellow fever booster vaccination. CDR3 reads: CASSPGQGLNEQFF. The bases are TGCGCCAGCAGCCCTGGACAGGGGCTGAATGAGCAGTTCTTC.